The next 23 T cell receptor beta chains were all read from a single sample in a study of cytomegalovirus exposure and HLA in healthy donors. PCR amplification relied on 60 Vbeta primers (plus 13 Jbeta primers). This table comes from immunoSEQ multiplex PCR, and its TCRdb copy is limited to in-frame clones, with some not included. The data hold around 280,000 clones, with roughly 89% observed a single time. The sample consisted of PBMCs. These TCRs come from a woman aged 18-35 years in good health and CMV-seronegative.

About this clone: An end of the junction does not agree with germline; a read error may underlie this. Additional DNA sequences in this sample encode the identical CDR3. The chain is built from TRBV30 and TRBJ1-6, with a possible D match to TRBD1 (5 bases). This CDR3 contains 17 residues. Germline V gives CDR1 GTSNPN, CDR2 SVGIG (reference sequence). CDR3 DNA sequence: TGTGCCTGGAGCCCAAGGTGGGGCCAGACAACCAATTCCCCCCTCCACTTT. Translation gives CAWSPRWGQTTNSPLHF.

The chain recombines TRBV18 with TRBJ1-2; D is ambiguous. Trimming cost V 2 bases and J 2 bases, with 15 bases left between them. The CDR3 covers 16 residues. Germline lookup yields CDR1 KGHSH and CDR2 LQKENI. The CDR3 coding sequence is TGTGCCAGCTCACCATACCCCGGGGTGGGCAACTATGGCTACACCTTC. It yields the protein CASSPYPGVGNYGYTF.

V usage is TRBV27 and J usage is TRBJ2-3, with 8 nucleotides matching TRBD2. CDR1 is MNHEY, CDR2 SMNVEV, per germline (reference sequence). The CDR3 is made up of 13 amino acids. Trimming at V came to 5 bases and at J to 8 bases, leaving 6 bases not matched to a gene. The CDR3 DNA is TGTGCCAGCAGTCGCTCTACTAGCGGTACGCAGTATTTT. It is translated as CASSRSTSGTQYF.

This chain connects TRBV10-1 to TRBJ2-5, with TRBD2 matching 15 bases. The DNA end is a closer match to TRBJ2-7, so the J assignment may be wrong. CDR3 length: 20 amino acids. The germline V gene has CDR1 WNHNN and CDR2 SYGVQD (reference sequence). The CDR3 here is CASSEGLRGLAGGHSYEQYF. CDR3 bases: TGCGCCAGCAGTGAAGGTCTACGGGGACTAGCGGGGGGACACTCCTACGAGCAGTACTTC.

CDR3: CASSSRTGDYEQYF. In DNA, the CDR3 is TGCGCCAGCAGCTCACGGACAGGGGACTACGAGCAGTACTTC. The chain joins TRBV5-1 to TRBJ2-5; 9 positions agree with TRBD1. The J call is doubtful: the DNA matches TRBJ2-7 better. CDR1 is SGHRS and CDR2 is YFSETQ in the germline V gene. The CDR3 contains 14 residues.

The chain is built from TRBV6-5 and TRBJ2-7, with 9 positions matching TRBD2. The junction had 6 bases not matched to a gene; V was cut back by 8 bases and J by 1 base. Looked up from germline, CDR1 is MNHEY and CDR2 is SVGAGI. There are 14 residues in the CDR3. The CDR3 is CASGTSHTSYEQYF. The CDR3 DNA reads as TGTGCCAGCGGGACTAGCCATACTTCCTACGAGCAGTACTTC.

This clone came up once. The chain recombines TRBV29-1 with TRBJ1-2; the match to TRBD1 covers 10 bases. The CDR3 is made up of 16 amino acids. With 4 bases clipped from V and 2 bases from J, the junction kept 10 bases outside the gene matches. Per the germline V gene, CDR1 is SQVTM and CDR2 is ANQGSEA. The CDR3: CSVGGTGTGVNYGYTF. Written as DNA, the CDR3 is TGCAGCGTTGGGGGTACCGGGACAGGGGTAAACTATGGCTACACCTTC.

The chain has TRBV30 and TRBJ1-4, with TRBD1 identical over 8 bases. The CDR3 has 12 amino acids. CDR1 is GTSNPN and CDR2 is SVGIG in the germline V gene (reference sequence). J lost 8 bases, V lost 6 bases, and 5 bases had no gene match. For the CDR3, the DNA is TGTGCCTGCGGACAGGGTTGGGAAAAACTGTTTTTT. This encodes CACGQGWEKLFF.

The CDR3 DNA follows: TGTGCCAGCAGTCGAGCGGCTTCCTACGAGCAGTACTTC. Translation gives CASSRAASYEQYF. The rearrangement uses TRBV7-2 and TRBJ2-7, with D tentatively TRBD2 (5 bases). The CDR3 runs 13 residues. Trimming cost V 6 bases and J 1 base, with 10 bases left between them. Germline loops: CDR1 SGHTA, CDR2 FQGNSA. The full variable domain, completed using reference TRBV7-2 and TRBJ2-7, is GAGVSQSPSNKVTEKGKDVELRCDPISGHTALYWYRQSLGQGLEFLIYFQGNSAPDKSGLPSDRFSAERTGGSVSTLTIQRTQQEDSAVYLCASSRAASYEQYFGPGTRLTVT.

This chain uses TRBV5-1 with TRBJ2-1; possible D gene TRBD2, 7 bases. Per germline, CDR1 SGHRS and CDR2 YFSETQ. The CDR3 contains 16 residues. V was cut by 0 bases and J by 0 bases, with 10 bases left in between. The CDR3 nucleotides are TGCGCCAGCAGCTTGGTAGGGGGGGCCTCCTACAATGAGCAGTTCTTC. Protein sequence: CASSLVGGASYNEQFF.

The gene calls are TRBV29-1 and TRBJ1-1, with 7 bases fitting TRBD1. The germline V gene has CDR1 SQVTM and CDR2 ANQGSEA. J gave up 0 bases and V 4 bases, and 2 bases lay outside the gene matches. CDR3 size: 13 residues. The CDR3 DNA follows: TGCAGCGTTGGACAGGGACTGAACACTGAAGCTTTCTTT. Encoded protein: CSVGQGLNTEAFF.

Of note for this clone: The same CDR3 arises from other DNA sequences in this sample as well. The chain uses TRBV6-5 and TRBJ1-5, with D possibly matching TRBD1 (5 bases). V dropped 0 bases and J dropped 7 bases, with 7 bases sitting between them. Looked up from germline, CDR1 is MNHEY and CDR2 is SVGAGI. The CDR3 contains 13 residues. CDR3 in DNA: TGTGCCAGCAGTTACTCACGGGGGCAGCCCCAGCATTTT. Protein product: CASSYSRGQPQHF.

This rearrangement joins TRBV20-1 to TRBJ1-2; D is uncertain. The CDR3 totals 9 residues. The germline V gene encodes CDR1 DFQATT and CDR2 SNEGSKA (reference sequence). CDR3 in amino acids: CSAPGGYTF. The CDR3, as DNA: TGCAGCGCGCCCGGGGGCTACACCTTC.

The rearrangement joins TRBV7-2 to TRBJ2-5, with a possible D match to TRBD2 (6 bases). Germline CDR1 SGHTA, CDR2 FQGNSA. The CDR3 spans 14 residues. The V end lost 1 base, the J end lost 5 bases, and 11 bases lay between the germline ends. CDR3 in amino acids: CASSLGGGVETQYF. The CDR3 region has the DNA TGTGCCAGCAGCTTAGGCGGCGGGGTGGAGACCCAGTACTTC.

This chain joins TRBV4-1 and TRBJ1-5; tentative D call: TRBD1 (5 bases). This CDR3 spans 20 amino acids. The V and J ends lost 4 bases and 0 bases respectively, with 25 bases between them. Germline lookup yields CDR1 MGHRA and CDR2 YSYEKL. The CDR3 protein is CASSPLRKLPGEVSNQPQHF. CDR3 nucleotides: TGCGCCAGCAGCCCCCTCAGAAAGTTACCGGGGGAAGTTAGCAATCAGCCCCAGCATTTT.

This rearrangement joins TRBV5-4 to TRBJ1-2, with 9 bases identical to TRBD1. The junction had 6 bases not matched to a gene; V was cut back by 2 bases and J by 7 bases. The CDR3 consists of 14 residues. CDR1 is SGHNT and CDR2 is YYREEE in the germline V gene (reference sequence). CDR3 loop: CASSLQGARGGYTF. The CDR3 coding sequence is TGTGCCAGCAGCTTACAGGGGGCTCGGGGTGGCTACACCTTC.

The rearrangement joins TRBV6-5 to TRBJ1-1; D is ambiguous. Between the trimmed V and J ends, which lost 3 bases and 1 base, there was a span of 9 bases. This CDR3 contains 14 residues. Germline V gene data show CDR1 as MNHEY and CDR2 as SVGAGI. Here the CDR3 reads CASSYRFWNTEAFF. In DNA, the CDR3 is TGTGCCAGCAGTTATCGTTTCTGGAACACTGAAGCTTTCTTT.

The CDR3 region has the DNA TGTGCCAGCAGCTCGGGACTCTCCTACAATGAGCAGTTCTTC. Translation gives CASSSGLSYNEQFF. V gene TRBV5-6 combines with J gene TRBJ2-1; D may be TRBD2 (6 bases). CDR3 length: 14 residues. Between the trimmed V and J ends, which lost 3 bases and 0 bases, there was a span of 7 bases. CDR1 and CDR2 from the germline V gene are SGHDT and YYEEEE.

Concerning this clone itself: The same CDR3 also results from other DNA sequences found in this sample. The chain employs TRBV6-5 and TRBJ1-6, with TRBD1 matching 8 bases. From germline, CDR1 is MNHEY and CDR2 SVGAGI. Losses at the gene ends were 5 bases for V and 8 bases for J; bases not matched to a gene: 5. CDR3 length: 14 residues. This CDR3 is CASSLDRGHSPLHF. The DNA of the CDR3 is TGTGCCAGCAGTCTTGACAGGGGTCATTCACCCCTCCACTTT.

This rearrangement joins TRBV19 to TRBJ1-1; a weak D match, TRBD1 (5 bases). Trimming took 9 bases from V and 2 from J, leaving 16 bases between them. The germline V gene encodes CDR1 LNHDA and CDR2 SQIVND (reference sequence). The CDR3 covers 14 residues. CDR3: CASLLTESNTEAFF. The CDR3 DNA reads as TGTGCCAGCCTACTGACAGAGAGCAACACTGAAGCTTTCTTT.

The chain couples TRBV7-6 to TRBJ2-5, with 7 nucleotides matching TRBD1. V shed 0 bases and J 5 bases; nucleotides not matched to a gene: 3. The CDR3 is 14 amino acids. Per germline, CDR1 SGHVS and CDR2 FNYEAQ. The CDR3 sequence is CASSLATGFETQYF. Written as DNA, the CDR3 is TGTGCCAGCAGCTTAGCGACAGGGTTTGAGACCCAGTACTTC.

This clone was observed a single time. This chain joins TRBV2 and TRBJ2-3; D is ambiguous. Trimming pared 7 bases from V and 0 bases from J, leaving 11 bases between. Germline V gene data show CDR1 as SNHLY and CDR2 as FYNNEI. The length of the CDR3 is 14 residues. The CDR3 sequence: CASKLDHSTDTQYF. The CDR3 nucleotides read TGTGCCAGCAAGCTAGACCATAGCACAGATACGCAGTATTTT.

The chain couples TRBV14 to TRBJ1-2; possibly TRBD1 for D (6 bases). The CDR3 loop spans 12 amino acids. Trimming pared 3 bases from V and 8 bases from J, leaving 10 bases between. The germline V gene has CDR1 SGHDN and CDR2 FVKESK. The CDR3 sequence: CASSQGARGYTF. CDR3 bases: TGTGCCAGCAGCCAGGGGGCTCGGGGCTACACCTTC.